This entry lists 31 T cell receptor beta chains sequenced from one sample in a study of T cells in Graves' hyperthyroidism and ophthalmopathy. Using RNA transcripts as the source, TCR beta CDR3 regions were amplified. The primer set for the first-round RT-PCR of the TCR CDR3 was HTBI. MiXCR, run by TCRdb on the multiplex PCR reads, gives a single entry per CDR3 protein. The sample lists some 380,000 distinct CDR3 sequences, roughly 14% occurring once. The material sequenced was blood. The receptors shown here come from a man aged 25 to 45 with Graves' hyperthyroidism that later progressed to Graves' ophthalmopathy.

The rearrangement uses TRBV4-1 and TRBJ2-7; D is tentatively TRBD1 or TRBD2 (5 bases each). Trimming shortened V by 1 base and J by 3 bases, and 16 bases separated the two germline ends. The CDR3 runs 16 residues. CDR1 is MGHRA and CDR2 is YSYEKL in the germline V gene. CDR3 nucleotide sequence: TGCGCCAGCAGCCAAGGTTCTGCGAGGGGTGGCTACGAGCAGTACTTC. Residues: CASSQGSARGGYEQYF.

This clonotype was counted at least ten times. The rearrangement uses TRBV6-2 or TRBV6-3 and TRBJ1-2; D unclear. From germline, CDR1 is MNHEY and CDR2 SVGEGT. Trimming shortened V by 2 bases and J by 4 bases, and 14 bases separated the two germline ends. The CDR3 contains 15 residues. The CDR3 reads CASSYVQEYLYGYTF. The CDR3, as DNA: TGTGCCAGCAGTTACGTCCAGGAGTACCTCTATGGCTACACCTTC.

The sample holds many counts of this clonotype. The chain employs TRBV2 and TRBJ1-4; TRBD1 matches 10 bases. CDR1 SNHLY and CDR2 FYNNEI come from the germline V gene. The CDR3 contains 18 residues. The J segment lost 0 bases and the V segment lost 5 bases, leaving 9 bases of the junction unmatched. The CDR3 loop reads CASSKKGQGRTTNEKLFF. CDR3 nucleotides: TGTGCCAGCAGTAAGAAGGGACAGGGGCGTACAACTAATGAAAAACTGTTTTTT.

This clonotype showed up just a few times. The J gene is TRBJ1-6, the V gene TRBV20-1, with D tentatively TRBD1 (6 bases). Trimming took 6 bases from V and 14 from J, leaving 23 bases between them. This CDR3 is built from 14 residues. CDR1 and CDR2 from the germline V gene are DFQATT and SNEGSKA (reference sequence). The CDR3 spells CSATLGAGVGSLHF. The CDR3 DNA follows: TGCAGTGCCACTCTGGGGGCTGGGGTGGGATCCCTCCACTTT.

This sequence joins TRBV19 and TRBJ1-6, with TRBD1 as a possible D gene (5 bases). The ends were cut back, 2 bases at V and 6 bases at J, with 11 bases in the middle. Per germline, CDR1 LNHDA and CDR2 SQIVND (reference sequence). CDR3 length: 15 residues. The CDR3 loop reads CASSIRGTSNSPLHF. CDR3 sequence (DNA): TGTGCCAGTAGTATAAGGGGCACCTCTAATTCACCCCTCCACTTT. Full variable domain (missing parts from reference TRBV19 and TRBJ1-6): DGGITQSPKYLFRKEGQNVTLSCEQNLNHDAMYWYRQDPGQGLRLIYYSQIVNDFQKGDIAEGYSVSREKKESFPLTVTSAQKNPTAFYLCASSIRGTSNSPLHFGNGTRLTVT.

This clonotype was counted a few times. The rearrangement uses TRBV29-1 and TRBJ1-1, with a tentative D call TRBD1 (5 bases). The CDR3 extends over 13 amino acids. Germline loops: CDR1 SQVTM, CDR2 ANQGSEA. V was pared by 7 bases and J by 0 bases, with 12 bases between. In DNA, the CDR3 is TGCAGCGCCCAGACAGACCTGAACACTGAAGCTTTCTTT. Protein product: CSAQTDLNTEAFF. The full variable domain, in which reference TRBV29-1 and TRBJ1-1 provide the parts outside the CDR3, is SAVISQKPSRDICQRGTSLTIQCQVDSQVTMMFWYRQQPGQSLTLIATANQGSEATYESGFVIDKFPISRPNLTFSTLTVSNMSPEDSSIYLCSAQTDLNTEAFFGQGTRLTVV.

This clonotype showed up just a few times. V is TRBV29-1 and J is TRBJ2-3; unclear D gene. CDR1 is SQVTM and CDR2 is ANQGSEA in the germline V gene. CDR3 length: 13 amino acids. Trimming cost V 4 bases and J 0 bases, with 8 bases left between them. The CDR3: CSVVVASTDTQYF. CDR3 in DNA: TGCAGCGTTGTGGTTGCTAGCACAGATACGCAGTATTTT.

This clonotype appeared many times. The rearrangement links TRBV9 to TRBJ2-7; D is undetermined. CDR3 length: 14 residues. Trimming pared 0 bases from V and 0 bases from J, leaving 7 bases between. Germline CDR1 and CDR2: SGDLS and YYNGEE. This chain's CDR3 is CASSVGYSSYEQYF. The CDR3 DNA is TGTGCCAGCAGCGTAGGATATAGCTCCTACGAGCAGTACTTC.

This clonotype was observed at least ten times. The chain joins TRBV5-1 to TRBJ1-1; D possibly corresponds to TRBD1 (5 bases). CDR1 is SGHRS and CDR2 is YFSETQ in the germline V gene. The length of the CDR3 is 16 residues. Deletions cut 0 bases from V and 0 bases from J, with 12 bases between. CDR3: CASSLGGTSVNTEAFF. CDR3 coding DNA: TGCGCCAGCAGCTTGGGAGGGACGAGTGTGAACACTGAAGCTTTCTTT.

This clonotype appeared a few times. This rearrangement joins TRBV7-9 to TRBJ2-1; the match to TRBD2 covers 7 bases. Germline V gene data show CDR1 as SEHNR and CDR2 as FQNEAQ (reference sequence). The CDR3 is 15 residues long. V shed 1 base, J shed 5 bases, and the junction held 5 bases outside the gene matches. The CDR3 sequence is CASSLGGGGNNEQFF. CDR3 nucleotide sequence: TGTGCCAGCAGCTTAGGGGGGGGAGGTAACAATGAGCAGTTCTTC.

This clonotype was detected many times. CDR3 in amino acids: CASSLAGRQETQYF. The CDR3 DNA sequence: TGTGCCAGCAGCTTAGCGGGACGCCAAGAGACCCAGTACTTC. This chain connects TRBV11-3 to TRBJ2-5, with D perhaps assigned TRBD1 or TRBD2 (5 bases each). CDR3 length: 14 amino acids. Looked up from germline, CDR1 is SGHNT and CDR2 is YENEEA. V lost 1 base to trimming and J lost 1 base, with 7 bases between them.

This CDR3 reads CASSRERGAGRDEQFF. CDR3 coding DNA: TGCGCCAGCAGCCGTGAGCGGGGGGCGGGGAGGGATGAGCAGTTCTTC. The V gene is TRBV4-1, the J gene TRBJ2-1, with TRBD2 matching over 9 bases. In germline, CDR1 is MGHRA, CDR2 YSYEKL. V gave up 4 bases and J gave up 8 bases; unmatched junction bases: 12. The CDR3 has 16 amino acids.

In this sample, this clonotype turned up many times. The CDR3 reads CSASDRGNYGYTF. DNA of the CDR3: TGCAGTGCTTCTGACAGGGGCAACTATGGCTACACCTTC. J is TRBJ1-2 and V is TRBV20-1; 8 positions match TRBD1. Germline CDR1 DFQATT, CDR2 SNEGSKA (reference sequence). CDR3 length equals 13 residues. V trimming: 5 bases; J trimming: 2 bases; junction bases outside the gene matches: 4.

The chain has TRBV28 and TRBJ2-5, with 8 bases that match TRBD1. The CDR3 length is 16 residues. The germline V gene encodes CDR1 MDHEN and CDR2 SYDVKM. Trimming removed 1 base from V and 7 bases from J; junction bases left unmatched: 11. The CDR3, as DNA: TGTGCCAGCAGTTTATCTCAGGGGGCAGGAGTTGCGACCCAGTACTTC. It yields the protein CASSLSQGAGVATQYF.

The chain combines TRBV30 with TRBJ1-5; no definite D call. The CDR3 has 10 residues. The germline V gene encodes CDR1 GTSNPN and CDR2 SVGIG (reference sequence). Trimming cost V 8 bases and J 6 bases, with 8 bases left between them. The CDR3 DNA is TGTGCCACCCCAGCTCAGCCCCAGCATTTT. Protein product: CATPAQPQHF. Full variable domain (outside the CDR3, taken from reference TRBV30 and TRBJ1-5): SQTIHQWPATLVQPVGSPLSLECTVEGTSNPNLYWYRQAAGRGLQLLFYSVGIGQISSEVPQNLSASRPQDRQFILSSKKLLLSDSGFYLCATPAQPQHFGDGTRLSIL.

This clonotype was seen ten or more times. The CDR3 DNA reads as TGTGCCAGCAGTGAAGTGCTGGATACGCAGTATTTT. Translating it yields CASSEVLDTQYF. The chain has TRBV6-1 and TRBJ2-3; D remains ambiguous. Between the trimmed V and J ends, which lost 1 base and 6 bases, there was a span of 5 bases. Germline V gene sequence: CDR1 MNHNS, CDR2 SASEGT. The CDR3 consists of 12 residues.

This clonotype was counted many times. V and J are TRBV3-1 and TRBJ1-1; perhaps TRBD1 as D (5 bases). V lost 5 bases and J lost 2, with 12 bases in between. CDR1 and CDR2 from the germline V gene are LGHDT and YNNKEL (reference sequence). The CDR3 runs 14 residues. CDR3 loop: CASSWGLTNTEAFF. DNA for the CDR3: TGTGCCAGCAGCTGGGGACTGACCAACACTGAAGCTTTCTTT.

The gene calls are TRBV30 and TRBJ1-5, with 8 positions matching TRBD1. This CDR3 has 14 residues. The germline V gene encodes CDR1 GTSNPN and CDR2 SVGIG (reference sequence). V trimming: 3 bases; J trimming: 0 bases; junction bases outside the gene matches: 1. The CDR3 DNA reads as TGTGCCTGGAGGGGACAGGATAGCAATCAGCCCCAGCATTTT. Amino acid sequence: CAWRGQDSNQPQHF.

The V and J genes are TRBV27 and TRBJ2-2, with 10 positions matching TRBD1. After removal of 5 bases from V and 6 bases from J, the junction contained 9 bases not matched to a gene. The CDR3 is 16 amino acids. Looked up from germline, CDR1 is MNHEY and CDR2 is SMNVEV (reference sequence). The CDR3 here is CASSAPGQGSAGELFF. CDR3 sequence (DNA): TGTGCCAGCAGTGCGCCGGGACAGGGGTCGGCCGGGGAGCTGTTTTTT.

The chain combines TRBV18 with TRBJ1-4, with D possibly TRBD1 on 6 matching bases. V shed 0 bases and J shed 3 bases, with 8 bases lying between them. Germline-derived CDR1 and CDR2 are KGHSH and LQKENI. This CDR3 is built from 15 residues. The CDR3 DNA follows: TGTGCCAGCTCACCACCGGGGGGCCCTAATGAAAAACTGTTTTTT. Translating it yields CASSPPGGPNEKLFF.

This clonotype was recorded a few times. The rearrangement links TRBV6-5 to TRBJ2-3; D remains unclear. Germline loops: CDR1 MNHEY, CDR2 SVGAGI. The CDR3 is made up of 14 amino acids. V was pared by 2 bases and J by 2 bases, with 8 bases between. The CDR3 DNA sequence: TGTGCCAGCAGTTACCTCCCCGACACAGATACGCAGTATTTT. It encodes CASSYLPDTDTQYF.

There are a few counts of this clonotype. The chain recombines TRBV7-2 with TRBJ2-2; TRBD1 aligns across 7 bases. The CDR3 extends over 14 amino acids. Germline V gives CDR1 SGHTA, CDR2 FQGNSA. Losses at the gene ends were 5 bases for V and 7 bases for J; bases not matched to a gene: 7. The CDR3 is CASSKQGVGGELFF. In DNA form, the CDR3 reads TGTGCCAGCAGCAAGCAGGGGGTTGGCGGGGAGCTGTTTTTT.

This clonotype was recorded many times. The chain employs TRBV5-6 and TRBJ1-6; D gene uncertain. The germline V gene has CDR1 SGHDT and CDR2 YYEEEE. CDR3 length equals 13 residues. Trimming cost V 0 bases and J 7 bases, with 5 bases left between them. CDR3 residues: CASSLDQNSPLHF. DNA of the CDR3: TGTGCCAGCAGCTTGGATCAGAATTCACCCCTCCACTTT.

This clonotype was seen ten or more times. The chain is built from TRBV5-1 and TRBJ2-2; no clear D. The CDR3 is 15 amino acids. Germline CDR1 SGHRS, CDR2 YFSETQ. V gave up 0 bases and J gave up 0 bases, with 6 bases separating them. CDR3: CASSLGPTNTGELFF. In DNA form, the CDR3 reads TGCGCCAGCAGCTTGGGACCGACGAACACCGGGGAGCTGTTTTTT.

In its sample, this clonotype was seen many times. The rearrangement joins TRBV11-3 to TRBJ2-7, with TRBD1 matching 8 bases. CDR3 length: 13 amino acids. The germline V gene encodes CDR1 SGHNT and CDR2 YENEEA. V gave up 6 bases and J gave up 6 bases; unmatched junction bases: 7. The CDR3 region is CASSTRDRLEQYF. The CDR3 DNA is TGTGCCAGCAGTACCCGGGACAGGCTCGAGCAGTACTTC.

This clonotype was counted between two and nine times. The chain has TRBV7-8 and TRBJ2-2; a possible D gene is TRBD1 (6 bases). V dropped 4 bases and J dropped 7 bases, with 13 bases sitting between them. Germline lookup yields CDR1 SGHVS and CDR2 FQNEAQ. The CDR3 sequence is 14 residues long. The CDR3 reads CASSSYRVIGELFF. The CDR3 region has the DNA TGTGCCAGCAGCTCCTACAGGGTTATCGGGGAGCTGTTTTTT.

This clonotype occurred many times. This chain connects TRBV2 to TRBJ2-1, with D possibly TRBD2 on 6 matching bases. CDR3 length: 16 residues. Per germline, CDR1 SNHLY and CDR2 FYNNEI. The V end lost 2 bases, the J end lost 8 bases, and 19 bases lay between the germline ends. This chain's CDR3 is CASSEPRRGRSDEQFF. In nucleotides, the CDR3 is TGTGCCAGCAGTGAACCCAGGCGTGGGAGGTCTGATGAGCAGTTCTTC. The entire variable domain, with the rest obtained from reference TRBV2 and TRBJ2-1, is as follows: EPEVTQTPSHQVTQMGQEVILRCVPISNHLYFYWYRQILGQKVEFLVSFYNNEISEKSEIFDDQFSVERPDGSNFTLKIRSTKLEDSAMYFCASSEPRRGRSDEQFFGPGTRLTVL.

This clonotype was found many times. The V call is TRBV20-1, the J call TRBJ2-1; D is ambiguous. Germline V gene sequence: CDR1 DFQATT, CDR2 SNEGSKA (reference sequence). This CDR3 is 12 amino acids long. The V and J ends lost 3 bases and 6 bases respectively, with 9 bases between them. The CDR3 region has the DNA TGCAGTGCTAGTATCCCCGCCAATGAGCAGTTCTTC. As protein: CSASIPANEQFF.

Notes on this clonotype: This may be a read error: a much more frequent sequence differs by one nucleotide. The J gene is TRBJ1-2, the V gene TRBV2; 7 bases fit TRBD1. Germline V gene data show CDR1 as SNHLY and CDR2 as FYNNEI. This CDR3 comprises 14 residues. The CDR3 sequence: CASKGGVTPYDYTF. The CDR3 DNA sequence: TGTGCCAGCAAAGGGGGCGTAACCCCCTATGACTACACCTTC.

This clonotype has ten or more counts. The CDR3 nucleotides are TGTGCCAGCAGCCCCAATCCGGGACCGGAGAACACTGAAGCTTTCTTT. This codes for CASSPNPGPENTEAFF. This rearrangement joins TRBV7-8 to TRBJ1-1; D perhaps matches TRBD1 (5 bases). Trimming stripped 5 bases from V and 1 base from J, with 17 bases between. There are 16 residues in the CDR3. Germline V CDR1 and CDR2: SGHVS, FQNEAQ.

This clonotype has just a few counts. The V call is TRBV7-2, the J call TRBJ2-7, with 11 bases lining up with TRBD2. Germline trimming cut 5 bases from V and 3 bases from J; bases unmatched to any gene: 12. The CDR3 sequence is 17 residues long. CDR1 and CDR2 (germline): SGHTA, FQGNSA. The CDR3 region is CASSPRPGTSGYYEQYF. The CDR3, as DNA: TGTGCCAGCAGCCCCCGCCCCGGGACTAGCGGTTACTACGAGCAGTACTTC.